Each of the 28 T cell receptor beta chains below was sequenced from the same sample in a study of blood T cell repertoires in COVID-19. This table comes from immunoSEQ multiplex PCR, and its TCRdb copy is limited to in-frame clones, with some not included. The table records around 290,000 clones, 75% to 95% of them present only once. Material for sequencing was PBMCs or T cells enriched from blood (not recorded which). Receptors were obtained from a woman between 25 and 40 years old who had recovered from COVID-19.

The rearrangement uses TRBV28 and TRBJ1-6; 7 nucleotides agree with TRBD1. Unmatched junction bases numbered 19, after V lost 6 bases and J lost 14 bases. This CDR3 has 16 residues. Germline CDR1 is MDHEN and CDR2 is SYDVKM. The CDR3 here is CASRTPMTGLNRSLHF. The CDR3, as DNA: TGTGCCAGCAGAACCCCTATGACAGGGTTGAATAGATCCCTCCACTTT.

The genes are TRBV7-9 and TRBJ1-5; possibly TRBD1 for D (6 bases). This CDR3 region has 19 residues. The germline gives CDR1 SEHNR, CDR2 FQNEAQ (reference sequence). V was trimmed by 5 bases and J by 2 bases, leaving 25 bases between them. The chain's CDR3 is CASSSIGGLDTLGNQPQHF. In nucleotides, the CDR3 is TGTGCCAGCAGCAGCATTGGGGGCCTCGATACCCTCGGCAATCAGCCCCAGCATTTT. Based on the CDR3 plus reference TRBV7-9 and TRBJ1-5, the full variable domain is DTGVSQNPRHKITKRGQNVTFRCDPISEHNRLYWYRQTLGQGPEFLTYFQNEAQLEKSRLLSDRFSAERPKGSFSTLEIQRTEQGDSAMYLCASSSIGGLDTLGNQPQHFGDGTRLSIL.

This chain uses TRBV9 with TRBJ2-5, with 8 positions matching TRBD1. This CDR3 comprises 13 residues. After removal of 3 bases from V and 5 bases from J, the junction contained 3 bases not matched to a gene. Germline V gene lookup returns CDR1 SGDLS and CDR2 YYNGEE. CDR3 loop: CASSGQGRETQYF. The CDR3, as DNA: TGTGCCAGCAGCGGACAGGGGAGGGAGACCCAGTACTTC.

V usage is TRBV9 and J usage is TRBJ2-2; a weak D match, TRBD2 (5 bases). The V gene lost 1 base and the J gene lost 3 bases, with 13 bases spanning the gap. The CDR3 covers 16 residues. Germline-derived CDR1 and CDR2 are SGDLS and YYNGEE. The CDR3 bases are TGTGCCAGCAGCGTACGAGGGCAAGTTGACACCGGGGAGCTGTTTTTT. Protein product: CASSVRGQVDTGELFF.

The chain is built from TRBV28 and TRBJ2-7, with D perhaps TRBD1 (8 bases). CDR3 length: 15 amino acids. Trimming pared 7 bases from V and 2 bases from J, leaving 18 bases between. The germline V gene has CDR1 MDHEN and CDR2 SYDVKM. The CDR3 bases are TGTGCCAGCACCCCCGGACAGGGACTACCCTACGAGCAGTACTTC. Protein sequence: CASTPGQGLPYEQYF.

The chain has TRBV10-3 and TRBJ1-2; 7 bases are a match to TRBD1. Germline-derived CDR1 and CDR2 are ENHRY and SYGVKD. V gave up 4 bases and J gave up 8 bases; unmatched junction bases: 7. The CDR3 loop spans 13 amino acids. CDR3 in DNA: TGTGCCATCAGTGGAGGGGGCGAGGAGGGCTACACCTTC. Its translation is CAISGGGEEGYTF.

The chain recombines TRBV7-2 with TRBJ2-3; 8 bases are a match to TRBD2. This CDR3 is 12 amino acids long. Germline V gene data show CDR1 as SGHTA and CDR2 as FQGNSA. V was clipped by 4 bases and J by 9 bases; unmatched bases: 3. The chain's CDR3 is CASSSRGGTQYF. The DNA for the CDR3 is TGTGCCAGCAGCTCCCGGGGGGGAACGCAGTATTTT.

The V gene is TRBV7-2, the J gene TRBJ2-2; the D is unclear. Trimming removed 2 bases at V and 2 bases at J, with 9 bases between. The CDR3 covers 15 residues. From germline, CDR1 is SGHTA and CDR2 FQGNSA. The CDR3 nucleotides are TGTGCCAGCAGCTTACGAGATCCCAACACCGGGGAGCTGTTTTTT. It specifies CASSLRDPNTGELFF.

The chain recombines TRBV18 with TRBJ1-1; TRBD1 is a possible D gene (5 bases). The V end lost 4 bases, the J end lost 3 bases, and 15 bases lay between the germline ends. CDR1 is KGHSH, CDR2 LQKENI, per germline. The CDR3 spans 15 residues. CDR3 DNA: TGTGCCAGCTCACTCTCCGGGACTTTGGACACTGAAGCTTTCTTT. Translated: CASSLSGTLDTEAFF. The entire variable domain, with the rest obtained from reference TRBV18 and TRBJ1-1, is as follows: NAGVMQNPRHLVRRRGQEARLRCSPMKGHSHVYWYRQLPEEGLKFMVYLQKENIIDESGMPKERFSAEFPKEGPSILRIQQVVRGDSAAYFCASSLSGTLDTEAFFGQGTRLTVV.

The V gene is TRBV2, the J gene TRBJ2-3, with D perhaps TRBD1 (5 bases). The V gene's germline CDR1 is SNHLY and CDR2 FYNNEI. V was shortened by 7 bases and J by 0 bases, with 14 bases between the two germline ends. The CDR3 is made up of 15 amino acids. In DNA form, the CDR3 reads TGTGCCAGCAAAGTTGGGGCCCGAAGCACAGATACGCAGTATTTT. It is translated as CASKVGARSTDTQYF.

The chain combines TRBV11-2 with TRBJ2-3, with TRBD2 matching 10 bases. V trimming: 2 bases; J trimming: 4 bases; junction bases outside the gene matches: 9. Germline CDR1 reads SGHAT; CDR2 reads FQNNGV. This CDR3 spans 17 amino acids. CDR3 nucleotides: TGTGCCAGCAGCTTAATAACTAGCGGGAAGGAGGCAGATACGCAGTATTTT. Translating it yields CASSLITSGKEADTQYF.

The V and J genes are TRBV4-2 and TRBJ2-1; D is perhaps TRBD1 (6 bases). Germline V gives CDR1 LGHNA, CDR2 YNFKEQ. Trimming took 1 base from V and 4 from J, leaving 11 bases between them. The CDR3 runs to 15 residues. The CDR3 DNA sequence: TGTGCCAGCAGCCAAGCCTCCAGGGGATACAATGAGCAGTTCTTC. Amino acid sequence: CASSQASRGYNEQFF.

A single count supports this clone. At one end, the junction sequence differs from germline, possibly due to a read error. The chain recombines TRBV7-9 with TRBJ1-3; 8 nucleotides agree with TRBD1. The CDR3 is 11 residues long. Germline V gene sequence: CDR1 SEHNR, CDR2 FQNEAQ (reference sequence). The CDR3 bases are TGTGCCAGCAGCTTCCGGGACAGGACCATCTTT. Protein: CASSFRDRTIF.

V gene TRBV18 combines with J gene TRBJ2-3, with 8 bases matching TRBD1. Trimming cost V 6 bases and J 5 bases; bases outside gene matches: 4. The CDR3 totals 13 residues. Germline V gene lookup returns CDR1 KGHSH and CDR2 LQKENI. The CDR3 loop reads CASSRDRGDTQYF. CDR3 bases: TGTGCCAGCTCCCGAGACAGGGGAGATACGCAGTATTTT.

The V call is TRBV4-1, the J call TRBJ2-1, with TRBD2 matching over 10 bases. V was pared by 0 bases and J by 6 bases, with 5 bases of the junction left unmatched. The CDR3 contains 16 residues. Germline CDR1 is MGHRA and CDR2 is YSYEKL. This CDR3 reads CASSQDRLAGPNEQFF. DNA of the CDR3: TGCGCCAGCAGCCAAGACAGACTAGCGGGCCCCAATGAGCAGTTCTTC.

This clone was seen just once. The V call is TRBV14, the J call TRBJ2-1, with TRBD1 identical over 9 bases. The V gene end was trimmed by 5 bases and the J gene end by 0 bases; junction bases not matched to a gene: 5. The CDR3 runs 16 residues. Germline CDR1 SGHDN, CDR2 FVKESK. This CDR3 reads CASSNTTGGSYNEQFF. In DNA form, the CDR3 reads TGTGCCAGCAGCAATACGACAGGGGGCTCCTACAATGAGCAGTTCTTC.

The rearrangement joins TRBV7-9 to TRBJ2-7; 11 bases match TRBD2. The CDR3 covers 16 residues. J lost 3 bases, V lost 8 bases, and 12 bases had no gene match. Looked up from germline, CDR1 is SEHNR and CDR2 is FQNEAQ (reference sequence). CDR3 protein: CASRHGGTSGYYEQYF. The DNA of the CDR3 is TGTGCCAGCCGCCACGGGGGGACTAGCGGTTACTACGAGCAGTACTTC.

This chain uses TRBV6-5 with TRBJ2-5, with TRBD1 matching 11 bases. From germline, CDR1 is MNHEY and CDR2 SVGAGI. Unmatched junction bases numbered 2, after V lost 6 bases and J lost 2 bases. This CDR3 spans 14 amino acids. The CDR3 protein is CASRRDRGQETQYF. DNA of the CDR3: TGTGCCAGCAGGAGGGACAGGGGGCAAGAGACCCAGTACTTC.

The chain carries TRBV9 and TRBJ2-2; TRBD1 matches 7 bases. Germline CDR1 and CDR2: SGDLS and YYNGEE. The CDR3 sequence is 14 residues long. V shed 3 bases, J shed 5 bases, and the junction held 4 bases outside the gene matches. The CDR3, as DNA: TGTGCCAGCAGCGGTGGACAGGTAACCGGGGAGCTGTTTTTT. Translation gives CASSGGQVTGELFF.

The chain joins TRBV6-5 to TRBJ1-1; 9 nucleotides line up with TRBD1. The CDR3 loop spans 14 amino acids. V lost 4 bases, J lost 5 bases, and 5 bases stayed unmatched. Germline V gives CDR1 MNHEY, CDR2 SVGAGI. This CDR3 reads CASSSTGGRTEAFF. The CDR3 DNA reads as TGTGCCAGCAGTTCGACAGGGGGGAGGACTGAAGCTTTCTTT.

The CDR3 coding sequence is TGTGCCAGCAGTTACCAACGGACAGGGACTTATGGCTACACCTTC. It codes for CASSYQRTGTYGYTF. The gene calls are TRBV6-5 and TRBJ1-2, with TRBD1 matching over 8 bases. V lost 2 bases, J lost 5 bases, and 7 bases stayed unmatched. Germline V gene lookup returns CDR1 MNHEY and CDR2 SVGAGI. The CDR3 is 15 amino acids.

The chain joins TRBV25-1 to TRBJ2-1; 8 bases line up with TRBD2. Germline V gene data show CDR1 as MGHDK and CDR2 as SYGVNS. This CDR3 is built from 16 residues. J gave up 7 bases and V 1 base, and 9 bases lay outside the gene matches. The CDR3 loop is CASSEWRSSGRNEQFF. The CDR3 DNA is TGTGCCAGCAGTGAATGGAGGTCCAGCGGGAGAAATGAGCAGTTCTTC.

The genes are TRBV9 and TRBJ2-5; 10 bases line up with TRBD2. Germline V CDR1 and CDR2: SGDLS, YYNGEE. This CDR3 has 15 residues. J gave up 5 bases and V 3 bases, and 7 bases lay outside the gene matches. CDR3 sequence reads: CASSARLAGGETQYF. The CDR3, as DNA: TGTGCCAGCAGCGCCCGACTAGCGGGCGGGGAGACCCAGTACTTC.

The chain employs TRBV11-2 and TRBJ2-7, with 10 bases aligning to TRBD2. Germline V gives CDR1 SGHAT, CDR2 FQNNGV. There are 14 residues in the CDR3. The V gene end was trimmed by 4 bases and the J gene end by 8 bases; junction bases not matched to a gene: 8. CDR3 in DNA: TGTGCCAGCAGCTACACTAGCGGGACGAATAAGCAGTACTTC. Translated, it gives CASSYTSGTNKQYF. Filled out from reference TRBV11-2 and TRBJ2-7, the complete variable domain reads EAGVAQSPRYKIIEKRQSVAFWCNPISGHATLYWYQQILGQGPKLLIQFQNNGVVDDSQLPKDRFSAERLKGVDSTLKIQPAKLEDSAVYLCASSYTSGTNKQYFGPGTRLTVT.

The chain is built from TRBV19 and TRBJ1-5, with TRBD1 as a possible D gene (5 bases). Trimming left V 4 bases short and J 6 bases short, with 19 bases between. The CDR3 is 16 residues long. Germline CDR1 and CDR2: LNHDA and SQIVND (reference sequence). The CDR3, as DNA: TGTGCCAGTAGTAGGGGACTTGACAGTTCAGGTCAGCCCCAGCATTTT. Translating it yields CASSRGLDSSGQPQHF.

This chain links TRBV29-1 with TRBJ2-3; 12 bases fit TRBD2. With 0 bases clipped from V and 6 bases from J, the junction kept 7 bases outside the gene matches. CDR3 length: 16 amino acids. Germline-derived CDR1 and CDR2 are SQVTM and ANQGSEA. CDR3 nucleotide sequence: TGCAGCGTTGAAGATATTACTAGCGGGAGGAGGGATACGCAGTATTTT. Translating it yields CSVEDITSGRRDTQYF.

The J gene is TRBJ2-7, the V gene TRBV30, with a tentative D call TRBD1 (6 bases). CDR1 is GTSNPN, CDR2 SVGIG, per germline (reference sequence). CDR3 length: 15 amino acids. V lost 0 bases, J lost 0 bases, and 12 bases lay in between. The CDR3 nucleotides read TGTGCCTGGAGTGTCGGGACACGCATCTCCTACGAGCAGTACTTC. Translation: CAWSVGTRISYEQYF.

This sequence joins TRBV19 and TRBJ2-1, with TRBD2 matching over 7 bases. The CDR3 spans 14 residues. The germline V gene encodes CDR1 LNHDA and CDR2 SQIVND (reference sequence). J gave up 5 bases and V 3 bases, and 4 bases lay outside the gene matches. CDR3 in amino acids: CASSMGGPHNEQFF. In DNA form, the CDR3 reads TGTGCCAGTAGTATGGGAGGGCCGCACAATGAGCAGTTCTTC.